This record looks at one T cell receptor (beta chain) sequence and its context. At one of its ends the junction is not consistent with the germline gene, which may arise from a read error. The sample is drawn from a study of shared clonotypes between healthy human individuals. As for the study in general: The plates for each donor numbered three CD4 naive, three CD4 memory, two CD8 naive and one CD8 memory.

The run depth of the assay was deep. Measured with immunoSEQ multiplex PCR; TCRdb has only the in-frame clones, and not every one. The sample consists of about 1,900,000 clones, approximately 94% of them appearing once. The germline gives CDR1 SGHVS, CDR2 FQNEAQ. CDR3 length: 16 amino acids. Naive CD8 cells lacked CD45RO, underwent positive selection for CCR7 and left out terminally differentiated effector memory CD45RA+ cells. The rearrangement uses TRBV7-8 and TRBJ2-1; D uncertain. The sequencing sample was made of naive CD8+ T cells sorted from blood. The sequence came from a man between 18 and 29 years old in good health. CDR3 amino acids: CASSLAQQASYNGQFF. In DNA, the CDR3 is TGTGCCAGCAGCTTAGCGCAGCAGGCCTCCTACAATGGGCAGTTCTTC.